The rows below give T cell receptor beta chains drawn from one sample of a study of beta chain features in type 1 diabetes. Data came from immunoSEQ multiplex PCR; TCRdb stores just in-frame clones and leaves some out. The sample lists about 5,700 clones, around 70% occurring once. The specimen sequenced was Tregs from blood. These receptors were taken from a man between 18 and 35 years old in good health. Each CDR3 is given with its conserved first and last residue. Each record gives: CDR3 DNA, CDR3 protein, clone size, J gene, V gene, D gene. The D gene is left open where the match is weak. Expanded clones are given a class, and other clones once, few, many or no size at all.

TGTGCCAGCAGAAACAGCGGTCGGGCTGGAAACACCATATATTTT,CASRNSGRAGNTIYF,-,TRBJ1-3,TRBV6-5,-
TGTGCCAGTACCACCGGGGGGATAGGCACAGATACGCAGTATTTT,CASTTGGIGTDTQYF,-,TRBJ2-3,TRBV19,TRBD2
TGCGCCAGCAGCCGCCCGGGTCCACAAGAGACCCAGTACTTC,CASSRPGPQETQYF,few,TRBJ2-5,TRBV5-1,-
TGTGCCAGCAGTAGGGGGGACAGACCGAACACTGAAGCTTTCTTT,CASSRGDRPNTEAFF,-,TRBJ1-1,TRBV2,TRBD1
TGTGCCAGCAGCCAGGGACTAGCGATCAATGAGCAGTTCTTC,CASSQGLAINEQFF,-,TRBJ2-1,TRBV7-8,TRBD2
TGTGCCAGCAGCGCCCCCCCGGTAGCGTATGATAGCTCCTACGAGCAGTACTTC,CASSAPPVAYDSSYEQYF,-,TRBJ2-7,TRBV9,-
TGCGCCAGCAGCCAAGATCGCGCGGGGGCCTCTGGAAACACCATATATTTT,CASSQDRAGASGNTIYF,-,TRBJ1-3,TRBV4-3,-
TGTGCCAGCAGTTTCTTGGACAGGGGGAGCTCCTACGAGCAGTACTTC,CASSFLDRGSSYEQYF,-,TRBJ2-7,TRBV27,TRBD1
TGTGCCAGCAGCTTAGCGCCGGGCGGGGGCACAGATACGCAGTATTTT,CASSLAPGGGTDTQYF,-,TRBJ2-3,TRBV7-2,-
TGCGCCAGCAGCCCGGACCAAGAGACCCAGTACTTC,CASSPDQETQYF,-,TRBJ2-5,TRBV5-1,-
TGCGCCAGCAGCCCTACAGGGGGCGGGCCTGGGGCCAACGTCCTGACTTTC,CASSPTGGGPGANVLTF,few,TRBJ2-6,TRBV4-1,TRBD1
TGTGGCATCTCGAAAAAGATAACACAAAGTCGGGCCAACGTCCTGACTTTC,CGISKKITQSRANVLTF,-,TRBJ2-6,TRBV8-2,-
TGTGCCAGCAGCAACTCCTACGAGCAGTACTTC,CASSNSYEQYF,-,TRBJ2-7,TRBV7-2,-
TGTGCCAGCAGCTTAGACGGTGCAACTAATGAAAAACTGTTTTTT,CASSLDGATNEKLFF,-,TRBJ1-4,TRBV11-2,-
TGTGCCAGCTCACCCCCGAGGGGAGGCGATTATAATTCTCCCCTCCACTTT,CASSPPRGGDYNSPLHF,-,TRBJ1-6,TRBV18,-
TGTGCCAGCAGCCTTAGAGTAGCTAGCGGGACTGCCAAAAACATTCAGTACTTC,CASSLRVASGTAKNIQYF,-,TRBJ2-4,TRBV7-8,TRBD2
TGTGCCAGCAGTGAAGGGCAGGGGGCTCCCTACGAGCAGTACTTC,CASSEGQGAPYEQYF,-,TRBJ2-7,TRBV6-1,TRBD1
TGCGCCAGCAGCAGGGGACAGGGGGAGCCCCAGCATTTT,CASSRGQGEPQHF,-,TRBJ1-5,TRBV5-1,TRBD1
TGTGCCAGCAGCTTTGGACTTAGCTCCTACAATGAGCAGTTCTTC,CASSFGLSSYNEQFF,-,TRBJ2-1,TRBV11-3,-
TGTGCCAGCAGCTTATCCCTTTATTACGAGCAGTACTTC,CASSLSLYYEQYF,once,TRBJ2-7,TRBV7-2,-
TGTGCCAGCTCATTGGGCCAGGGGTTCGATGAGCAGTTCTTC,CASSLGQGFDEQFF,-,TRBJ2-1,TRBV18,-
TGCGCCAGCGTCGACAGGGGCGAAAATACCGGGGAGCTGTTTTTT,CASVDRGENTGELFF,-,TRBJ2-2,TRBV23-1,TRBD1
TGTGCCAGCAGCCAAGATGGAGGCCGCTATGGCTACACCTTC,CASSQDGGRYGYTF,-,TRBJ1-2,TRBV14,-
TGTGCCGCAAGAAAACGACAGGCTGACTATGGCTACACCTTC,CAARKRQADYGYTF,-,TRBJ1-2,TRBV19,-
TGTGCCATCACCCCTCATGGGACAGCCGACAATGAGCAGTTCTTC,CAITPHGTADNEQFF,-,TRBJ2-1,TRBV10-3,TRBD1
TGCGCCAGCAGTGAGCGACAGGGAAGTAGGAATGAGCAGTTCTTC,CASSERQGSRNEQFF,-,TRBJ2-1,TRBV10-1,TRBD1
TGCAGCTCCCCCGGGAGGGCCGGGGAGCTGTTTTTT,CSSPGRAGELFF,few,TRBJ2-2,TRBV29-1,TRBD2
TGTGCCAGCAGCTTCGGTAGAAATGAGCAGTTCTTC,CASSFGRNEQFF,few,TRBJ2-1,TRBV7-2,-
TGTGCCAGCAGCCCTTCGGCCGGGGGCAATCAGCCCCAGCATTTT,CASSPSAGGNQPQHF,once,TRBJ1-5,TRBV9,-
TGTGCCATCAGTGAGGAGGGACAGGGCTATAATTCACCCCTCCACTTT,CAISEEGQGYNSPLHF,-,TRBJ1-6,TRBV10-3,TRBD1
TGTGCCAGCAGCTTGGCAGGGGCTGCTAATGAAAAACTGTTTTTT,CASSLAGAANEKLFF,-,TRBJ1-4,TRBV5-4,-
TGTGCCAGCAGTTACGGACAGGGGCGATCCAACTATGGCTACACCTTC,CASSYGQGRSNYGYTF,few,TRBJ1-2,TRBV6-5,TRBD1
TGTGCCAGCTCACCCCCAATGGGCCAGGGCGAGACCCAGTACTTC,CASSPPMGQGETQYF,-,TRBJ2-5,TRBV18,-
TGTGCCTGGAGTGTACAGGGCACCGGGGAGCTGTTTTTT,CAWSVQGTGELFF,few,TRBJ2-2,TRBV30,-
TGTGCCAGCGGTTACAGGGGTCGCAATCAGCCCCAGCATTTT,CASGYRGRNQPQHF,-,TRBJ1-5,TRBV6-9,TRBD1